One and the same sample provided the 24 T cell receptor beta chains below, sequenced in a study of siplizumab effects on memory and regulatory T cells. Data came from immunoSEQ multiplex PCR; TCRdb stores just in-frame clones and leaves some out. The sample records 90,000 to 120,000 clones, 92% being singletons. Sequencing was performed on Tregs sorted from blood. The receptors originated from a human donor in good health.

The chain recombines TRBV6-5 with TRBJ2-7, with 9 bases fitting TRBD2. This CDR3 contains 15 residues. The ends lost 4 bases at V and 3 bases at J; junction bases unmatched: 7. Germline loops: CDR1 MNHEY, CDR2 SVGAGI. CDR3 amino acids: CASSSYSGRLYEQYF. CDR3 DNA: TGTGCCAGCAGTTCGTATAGCGGGAGACTCTACGAGCAGTACTTC.

This clone was found a few times. V and J are TRBV27 and TRBJ2-3; TRBD1 matches 8 bases. The CDR3 length is 16 residues. J lost 6 bases, V lost 5 bases, and 13 bases had no gene match. Germline V gene data show CDR1 as MNHEY and CDR2 as SMNVEV (reference sequence). The CDR3 spells CASSPGQGALWDTQYF. The DNA for the CDR3 is TGTGCCAGCAGTCCCGGACAGGGCGCTTTATGGGATACGCAGTATTTT.

The chain is built from TRBV6-5 and TRBJ2-7; 9 bases are shared with TRBD1. The CDR3 sequence is 13 residues long. The V segment lost 7 bases and the J segment 5 bases; nucleotides outside the gene matches: 6. Per germline, CDR1 MNHEY and CDR2 SVGAGI. CDR3 residues: CASTLTGGHEQYF. The CDR3 region has the DNA TGTGCCAGCACCCTGACAGGGGGGCACGAGCAGTACTTC.

Only one count was recorded for this clone. The chain uses TRBV5-1 and TRBJ1-2; the match to TRBD1 covers 10 bases. CDR3 length: 13 amino acids. Trimming removed 4 bases from V and 6 bases from J; junction bases left unmatched: 3. The germline V gene encodes CDR1 SGHRS and CDR2 YFSETQ. The CDR3 DNA reads TGCGCCAGCAGCACTGGGACAGGGGATGGCTACACCTTC. Its translation is CASSTGTGDGYTF.

The chain couples TRBV6-4 to TRBJ2-1, with 10 bases lining up with TRBD2. Germline V gene lookup returns CDR1 MRHNA and CDR2 SNTAGT. The CDR3 runs 14 residues. V gave up 5 bases and J gave up 6 bases; unmatched junction bases: 4. The CDR3 sequence: CASSLAGVGNEQFF. As DNA, the CDR3 is TGTGCCAGCAGTCTAGCGGGAGTCGGCAATGAGCAGTTCTTC.

The chain carries TRBV5-1 and TRBJ1-2; D is unresolved. From germline, CDR1 is SGHRS and CDR2 YFSETQ. Trimming removed 0 bases from V and 4 bases from J, with 10 bases in between. CDR3 length equals 14 residues. CDR3 nucleotide sequence: TGCGCCAGCAGCTTGGCCGGGGAAATCTATGGCTACACCTTC. This translates into CASSLAGEIYGYTF.

The CDR3 nucleotides read TGTGCCAGCAGAGCTGGACAGGGGAGCAATCAGCCCCAGCATTTT. Residues: CASRAGQGSNQPQHF. The chain joins TRBV5-5 to TRBJ1-5; 9 positions match TRBD1. Per the germline V gene, CDR1 is SGHKS and CDR2 is YYEKEE (reference sequence). This CDR3 is 15 amino acids long. V lost 5 bases and J lost 1; bases outside the gene matches: 4.

The chain uses TRBV2 and TRBJ2-1; 13 bases fit TRBD2. The CDR3 totals 16 residues. V trimming: 7 bases; J trimming: 4 bases; junction bases outside the gene matches: 7. CDR1 is SNHLY, CDR2 FYNNEI, per germline. The CDR3: CASMLRTSGSYNEQFF. The DNA of the CDR3 is TGTGCCAGCATGCTCAGGACTAGCGGGAGTTACAATGAGCAGTTCTTC.

The rearrangement joins TRBV10-3 to TRBJ2-7; 12 nucleotides align to TRBD1. The CDR3 spans 15 residues. J gave up 5 bases and V 3 bases, and 5 bases lay outside the gene matches. Looked up from germline, CDR1 is ENHRY and CDR2 is SYGVKD. In DNA form, the CDR3 reads TGTGCCATCAGTGAAGGGACAGGGGGCTTGGACGAGCAGTACTTC. Protein product: CAISEGTGGLDEQYF.

The V and J genes are TRBV7-9 and TRBJ1-2, with a possible D match to TRBD1 (5 bases). This CDR3 comprises 13 residues. Germline CDR1 reads SEHNR; CDR2 reads FQNEAQ (reference sequence). V was trimmed by 5 bases and J by 4 bases, leaving 11 bases between them. The CDR3 DNA sequence: TGTGCCAGCAGCCAGATAGACAGCTATGGCTACACCTTC. It codes for CASSQIDSYGYTF.

The gene calls are TRBV7-9 and TRBJ2-3, with 10 bases fitting TRBD2. The CDR3 extends over 17 amino acids. V gave up 1 base and J gave up 2 bases; unmatched junction bases: 6. The V gene's germline CDR1 is SEHNR and CDR2 FQNEAQ (reference sequence). CDR3 DNA sequence: TGTGCCAGCAGCTTAGGGAGGACTAGCGGACTCACAGATACGCAGTATTTT. It translates to CASSLGRTSGLTDTQYF.

The V gene is TRBV7-3, the J gene TRBJ2-7, with 7 bases aligning to TRBD1. V was clipped by 5 bases and J by 0 bases; unmatched bases: 4. CDR3 length: 14 amino acids. Germline loops: CDR1 SGHTA, CDR2 FQGTGA. CDR3 in amino acids: CASSPWTGSYEQYF. CDR3 nucleotide sequence: TGTGCCAGCAGCCCGTGGACAGGCTCCTACGAGCAGTACTTC. The full variable domain, completed using reference TRBV7-3 and TRBJ2-7, is GAGVSQTPSNKVTEKGKYVELRCDPISGHTALYWYRQSLGQGPEFLIYFQGTGAADDSGLPNDRFFAVRPEGSVSTLKIQRTERGDSAVYLCASSPWTGSYEQYFGPGTRLTVT.

This chain uses TRBV4-1 with TRBJ2-3, with TRBD2 matching over 7 bases. The CDR3 extends over 16 amino acids. After removal of 8 bases from V and 1 base from J, the junction contained 12 bases not matched to a gene. Germline values: CDR1 MGHRA, CDR2 YSYEKL. In DNA, the CDR3 is TGCGCCAGCCGGGGGGATAGTGGGGGTGGCACAGATACGCAGTATTTT. This translates into CASRGDSGGGTDTQYF.

The chain joins TRBV5-1 to TRBJ2-5; D tentatively reads TRBD1 or TRBD2 (5 bases each). Looked up from germline, CDR1 is SGHRS and CDR2 is YFSETQ. Trimming pared 1 base from V and 5 bases from J, leaving 12 bases between. There are 14 residues in the CDR3. The CDR3 spells CASSLLLEGETQYF. The CDR3 bases are TGCGCCAGCAGCTTGCTTCTAGAGGGGGAGACCCAGTACTTC.

The chain is built from TRBV5-1 and TRBJ2-3; D is possibly TRBD2 (6 bases). Germline-derived CDR1 and CDR2 are SGHRS and YFSETQ. V lost 3 bases, J lost 2 bases, and 13 bases lay in between. The CDR3 has 15 residues. CDR3 nucleotides: TGCGCCAGCAGCTCCGGGGGTCTTTTCACAGATACGCAGTATTTT. It is translated as CASSSGGLFTDTQYF.

This chain connects TRBV2 to TRBJ2-1; D gene ambiguous. This CDR3 has 11 residues. The germline V and J ends were trimmed by 3 bases and 10 bases, with 7 bases remaining between them. The V gene's germline CDR1 is SNHLY and CDR2 FYNNEI. Here the CDR3 DNA reads TGTGCCAGCAGTGATGGAAGGGAGCAGTTCTTC. Protein: CASSDGREQFF.

The V and J genes are TRBV6-6 and TRBJ2-4; D gene unclear. Trimming took off 10 bases at V and 0 bases at J, with 19 bases between the two ends. The CDR3 has 16 residues. Germline V lookup: CDR1 MNHNY, CDR2 SVGAGI (reference sequence). As DNA, the CDR3 is TGTGCCACCACTCCTAGGCACAGACTAGCCAAAAACATTCAGTACTTC. Protein sequence: CATTPRHRLAKNIQYF.

This chain links TRBV4-1 with TRBJ2-3, with 10 bases aligning to TRBD2. Germline CDR1 is MGHRA and CDR2 is YSYEKL. V dropped 2 bases and J dropped 6; count of bases not matched to a gene: 20. The CDR3 runs 20 residues. The chain's CDR3 is CASSQLPPARLAGDSDTQYF. CDR3 sequence (DNA): TGCGCCAGCAGCCAACTACCCCCGGCGCGGCTAGCGGGAGATTCTGATACGCAGTATTTT.

V is TRBV6-6 and J is TRBJ2-5, with D tentatively TRBD2 (5 bases). The germline V gene encodes CDR1 MNHNY and CDR2 SVGAGI (reference sequence). Trimming cost V 6 bases and J 5 bases, with 13 bases left between them. The CDR3 runs 13 residues. The CDR3 DNA follows: TGTGCCAGCAGCAGCTCTAGCTTGGAGACCCAGTACTTC. Its protein product is CASSSSSLETQYF.

V and J are TRBV23-1 and TRBJ2-2; the D gene is possibly TRBD2 (6 bases). TRBV23-1 is marked as an open reading frame, function uncertain. This CDR3 has 17 amino acids. Trimming removed 3 bases from V and 1 base from J, with 15 bases in between. CDR3 sequence: CASSQGLCSGNTGELFF. The CDR3 DNA is TGCGCCAGCAGTCAGGGGCTATGTAGCGGGAACACCGGGGAGCTGTTTTTT.

This chain links TRBV29-1 with TRBJ2-1; D remains ambiguous. V dropped 0 bases and J dropped 6 bases, with 12 bases sitting between them. The CDR3 is made up of 14 amino acids. Germline V gene data show CDR1 as SQVTM and CDR2 as ANQGSEA. The CDR3 coding sequence is TGCAGCGTTGAAGATCGAAGGAGAAGCAATGAGCAGTTCTTC. Protein product: CSVEDRRRSNEQFF.

The chain links TRBV5-4 to TRBJ1-5, with D tentatively TRBD1 (6 bases). The CDR3 is 15 residues long. Looked up from germline, CDR1 is SGHNT and CDR2 is YYREEE (reference sequence). Trimming stripped 2 bases from V and 3 bases from J, with 12 bases between. CDR3 nucleotides: TGTGCCAGCAGCTTTCGACAGGAACTCAATCAGCCCCAGCATTTT. Encoded protein: CASSFRQELNQPQHF.

V gene TRBV15 combines with J gene TRBJ1-5; 7 nucleotides agree with TRBD1. With V trimmed by 0 bases and J by 6 bases, 11 bases remained unmatched. CDR1 is LNHNV, CDR2 YYDKDF, per germline (reference sequence). The CDR3 loop spans 17 amino acids. CDR3 amino acids: CATSRDLAGGRSQPQHF. CDR3 bases: TGTGCCACCAGCAGAGATTTGGCAGGGGGAAGGAGTCAGCCCCAGCATTTT.

This chain links TRBV7-2 with TRBJ1-1; 7 nucleotides line up with TRBD1. CDR3 length: 15 residues. In germline, CDR1 is SGHTA, CDR2 FQGNSA. V shed 5 bases and J 1 base; nucleotides not matched to a gene: 7. CDR3 nucleotide sequence: TGTGCCAGCAGCCGACTGGGACAGCCGAACACTGAAGCTTTCTTT. As protein: CASSRLGQPNTEAFF.